A single T cell receptor (beta chain) is shown here with its context. This sample was included in a study of cytomegalovirus exposure and HLA in healthy donors. V lost 0 bases to trimming and J lost 7 bases, with 13 bases between them. The CDR3 contains 15 residues. The germline gives CDR1 LGHNA, CDR2 YSLEER. Primers included in the PCR were 60 Vbeta and 13 Jbeta primers. The method was immunoSEQ multiplex PCR; TCRdb's version includes in-frame clones alone and lacks a portion of them. Counted here are around 150,000 clones, around 80% occurring once; the ten biggest clones make up around 6.5%. Sequenced input: PBMCs. The chain joins TRBV4-3 to TRBJ1-5, with D tentatively TRBD1 (5 bases). The receptor was isolated from a male donor in good health and CMV-seropositive. CDR3 loop: CASSQDFWGDQPQHF. The CDR3 DNA is TGCGCCAGCAGCCAAGATTTTTGGGGGGACCAGCCCCAGCATTTT.